These 12 T cell receptor beta chains share one sample of origin, sequenced in a study of T cells in Graves' hyperthyroidism and ophthalmopathy. RNA transcripts gave rise to amplified TCR beta CDR3 regions. Primed by the HTBI set, a first-round RT-PCR was run on the TCR CDR3. TCRdb re-analysed the multiplex PCR reads in MiXCR, keeping a single row per CDR3 protein. This table holds fewer than 350,000 distinct CDR3 sequences, around 20% found once. The sequencing sample was made of blood. These receptors all come from a woman aged 50 to 65 with Graves' hyperthyroidism.

With regard to this clonotype: A clone one base away is much larger, so this may be a read error. The rearrangement uses TRBV4-1 and TRBJ2-3, with a possible D match to TRBD2 (7 bases). The length of the CDR3 is 16 residues. The germline V gene encodes CDR1 MGHRA and CDR2 YSYEKL. Trimming removed 4 bases from V and 0 bases from J, with 14 bases in between. CDR3 nucleotides: TGCGCCAGCAGCCGCCAAGGGGGGGCTAGCACAGATACGCAGTATTTT. Its protein product is CASSRQGGASTDTQYF.

This clonotype was recorded many times. The chain uses TRBV7-9 and TRBJ2-5; 9 bases align to TRBD2. Germline V gene lookup returns CDR1 SEHNR and CDR2 FQNEAQ (reference sequence). V gave up 3 bases and J gave up 5 bases; unmatched junction bases: 4. This CDR3 spans 14 amino acids. CDR3: CASSFSGRKETQYF. DNA for the CDR3: TGTGCCAGCAGCTTTAGCGGGAGAAAGGAGACCCAGTACTTC. Looking up the rest from reference TRBV7-9 and TRBJ2-5 gives the full variable domain: DTGVSQNPRHKITKRGQNVTFRCDPISEHNRLYWYRQTLGQGPEFLTYFQNEAQLEKSRLLSDRFSAERPKGSFSTLEIQRTEQGDSAMYLCASSFSGRKETQYFGPGTRLLVL.

The chain employs TRBV2 and TRBJ2-3, with D perhaps given as TRBD1 or TRBD2 (5 bases each). Trimming took 10 bases from V and 0 from J, leaving 14 bases between them. Looked up from germline, CDR1 is SNHLY and CDR2 is FYNNEI. This CDR3 has 14 amino acids. CDR3 protein: CATSRDGSTDTQYF. CDR3 bases: TGTGCCACTAGTCGGGACGGTAGCACAGATACGCAGTATTTT.

In this sample, this clonotype turned up a few times. The CDR3, as DNA: TGTGCCAGCAGGAGCGGTTCGGATCAGCCCCAGCATTTT. Its protein is CASRSGSDQPQHF. The chain employs TRBV6-2 or TRBV6-3 and TRBJ1-5, with D uncertain. Germline V gene data show CDR1 as MNHEY and CDR2 as SVGEGT. The ends were cut back, 6 bases at V and 5 bases at J, with 11 bases in the middle. This CDR3 has 13 amino acids.

This clonotype was picked up many times. The chain links TRBV7-9 to TRBJ2-3, with D tentatively TRBD2 (5 bases). V was trimmed by 5 bases and J by 6 bases, leaving 12 bases between them. CDR3 length: 13 residues. CDR1 is SEHNR and CDR2 is FQNEAQ in the germline V gene (reference sequence). The CDR3 DNA sequence: TGTGCCAGCAGCATTAGGACGGGGGATACGCAGTATTTT. Amino acid sequence: CASSIRTGDTQYF.

This clonotype was picked up a small number of times. J is TRBJ2-6 and V is TRBV24-1, with 12 positions matching TRBD1. The trim removed 2 bases at V and 2 bases at J, leaving 3 bases unmatched. The CDR3 sequence is 18 residues long. The germline gives CDR1 KGHDR, CDR2 SFDVKD. This chain's CDR3 is CATSDSGTGGAGANVLTF. DNA for the CDR3: TGTGCCACCAGTGATTCCGGGACAGGGGGCGCTGGGGCCAACGTCCTGACTTTC.

The chain joins TRBV6-2 or TRBV6-3 to TRBJ1-2; D may be TRBD1 (6 bases). Trimming removed 8 bases at V and 1 base at J, with 20 bases between. Germline-derived CDR1 and CDR2 are MNHEY and SVGEGT. CDR3 length equals 16 residues. CDR3 loop: CASQNWGGQNNYGYTF. DNA for the CDR3: TGTGCCAGCCAAAACTGGGGGGGCCAGAATAACTATGGCTACACCTTC.

This clonotype was observed many times. This chain joins TRBV7-3 and TRBJ2-1, with 8 bases matching TRBD2. The CDR3 runs 12 residues. Germline CDR1 reads SGHTA; CDR2 reads FQGTGA. The trim removed 8 bases at V and 8 bases at J, leaving 5 bases unmatched. The CDR3 sequence: CASGLAIHEQFF. CDR3 nucleotides: TGTGCCAGCGGACTAGCAATCCATGAGCAGTTCTTC.

Points on this clonotype: A much bigger clone sits one base away, suggesting this may be a read error. V and J are TRBV12-3 or TRBV12-4 and TRBJ1-2, with 8 bases fitting TRBD1. The CDR3 is made up of 14 amino acids. V dropped 6 bases and J dropped 7; count of bases not matched to a gene: 10. CDR3 sequence reads: CASRTGQEVGGYTF. CDR3 nucleotides: TGTGCCAGCAGAACGGGACAGGAGGTAGGTGGCTACACCTTC.

At least ten counts were recorded for this clonotype. The chain is built from TRBV7-2 and TRBJ1-6; D is unresolved. CDR1 is SGHTA and CDR2 is FQGNSA in the germline V gene. V lost 4 bases and J lost 14, with 15 bases in between. The CDR3 consists of 13 residues. This CDR3 reads CASSSIGRISLHF. The CDR3 nucleotides read TGTGCCAGCAGCTCCATCGGACGGATCTCCCTCCACTTT.

This clonotype has only a few counts. The chain joins TRBV3-1 to TRBJ2-5; TRBD1 matches at 7 bases. Germline values: CDR1 LGHDT, CDR2 YNNKEL (reference sequence). Trimming cost V 1 base and J 13 bases; bases outside gene matches: 9. The length of the CDR3 is 13 residues. CDR3 in DNA: TGTGCCAGCAGCCAAGTCGTTGGGGACAGAATGTACTTC. Protein product: CASSQVVGDRMYF.

This clonotype showed up many times. CDR3 region: CSARPGLAAGPFF. CDR3 bases: TGCAGCGCCAGACCGGGACTAGCGGCCGGTCCGTTCTTC. The chain links TRBV29-1 to TRBJ2-1; 11 nucleotides line up with TRBD2. The CDR3 sequence is 13 residues long. After removal of 7 bases from V and 15 bases from J, the junction contained 14 bases not matched to a gene. Germline V lookup: CDR1 SQVTM, CDR2 ANQGSEA.